A single sample gave rise to the 5 T cell receptor beta chains below, sequenced in a study of blood T cells in healthy people across ages. Combining a sample-barcoded 5' primer with a J-beta primer mix, a second PCR ran for roughly 7 to 11 cycles. TCRdb analysed the 5' RACE reads with MiXCR anew, one entry per CDR3 protein. The table includes some 900,000 distinct CDR3 sequences, 40% to 60% detected once. Material for sequencing was blood. The origin of the receptors is a young man in good health.

This chain joins TRBV6-5 and TRBJ1-4, with 11 nucleotides matching TRBD1. CDR3 length equals 13 residues. The germline V gene encodes CDR1 MNHEY and CDR2 SVGAGI. Germline trimming cut 8 bases from V and 8 bases from J; bases unmatched to any gene: 4. The CDR3 protein is CASAGQGAEKLFF. DNA of the CDR3: TGTGCCAGCGCCGGACAGGGGGCAGAAAAACTGTTTTTT.

This clonotype was seen a handful of times. The CDR3 nucleotides read TGCGCCAGCAGCTCCGAAACAGGCTTTCGGTTCGAGCAGTACTTC. It codes for CASSSETGFRFEQYF. The chain uses TRBV5-1 and TRBJ2-7, with D possibly TRBD1 on 5 matching bases. V was trimmed by 3 bases and J by 6 bases, leaving 19 bases between them. The V gene's germline CDR1 is SGHRS and CDR2 YFSETQ. The CDR3 contains 15 residues. Filled out from reference TRBV5-1 and TRBJ2-7, the complete variable domain reads KAGVTQTPRYLIKTRGQQVTLSCSPISGHRSVSWYQQTPGQGLQFLFEYFSETQRNKGNFPGRFSGRQFSNSRSEMNVSTLELGDSALYLCASSSETGFRFEQYFGPGTRLTVT.

The gene calls are TRBV7-2 and TRBJ2-1; D is ambiguous. V lost 6 bases and J lost 4, with 16 bases in between. This CDR3 has 15 residues. Germline V gives CDR1 SGHTA, CDR2 FQGNSA. The CDR3 sequence: CASSSRSAVYNEQFF. Here the CDR3 DNA reads TGTGCCAGCAGTTCAAGGTCGGCAGTTTACAATGAGCAGTTCTTC.

The rearrangement links TRBV2 to TRBJ2-7; D may be TRBD1 (5 bases). This CDR3 contains 14 residues. Germline loops: CDR1 SNHLY, CDR2 FYNNEI. V was trimmed by 8 bases and J by 0 bases, leaving 14 bases between them. CDR3 sequence: CASWGDTTSYEQYF. The CDR3 DNA is TGTGCCAGCTGGGGCGACACCACCTCCTACGAGCAGTACTTC.

The chain links TRBV29-1 to TRBJ2-1, with D perhaps matching TRBD1 (5 bases). V was pared by 4 bases and J by 10 bases, with 23 bases between. The CDR3 is 15 residues long. Germline values: CDR1 SQVTM, CDR2 ANQGSEA. The CDR3 loop reads CSVGLPVAGLGEQFF. CDR3 in DNA: TGCAGCGTTGGCCTGCCGGTGGCAGGGCTAGGAGAGCAGTTCTTC.